This passage covers 30 T cell receptor beta chains from one sample sequenced in a study of cytotoxic CD8 clonotypes in ibrutinib-treated CLL. Only in-frame clones appear in the TCRdb table, and some are missing; sequencing was by immunoSEQ multiplex PCR. The sample has about 310,000 clones, around four fifths seen once; the top ten hold 6.5% to 8.5%. Material: PBMCs, obtained before ibrutinib treatment. These TCRs come from a human donor with chronic lymphocytic leukemia.

The CDR3 region is CASSSAGENIQYF. In nucleotides, the CDR3 is TGTGCCAGCAGCTCCGCCGGGGAAAACATTCAGTACTTC. V is TRBV7-3 and J is TRBJ2-4; weak D call: TRBD2 (5 bases). In germline, CDR1 is SGHTA, CDR2 FQGTGA. This CDR3 is built from 13 residues. V was clipped by 4 bases and J by 5 bases, with 9 bases between them.

This clone came up a few times. The chain recombines TRBV7-3 with TRBJ1-1, with D possibly TRBD1 on 6 matching bases. Germline V gene sequence: CDR1 SGHTA, CDR2 FQGTGA. The length of the CDR3 is 15 residues. The V gene lost 5 bases and the J gene lost 0 bases, with 13 bases spanning the gap. The CDR3 region has the DNA TGTGCCAGCAGCCCCCGGGGGCATATGAACACTGAAGCTTTCTTT. Translation: CASSPRGHMNTEAFF.

This chain links TRBV28 with TRBJ2-5, with no clear D. V lost 3 bases to trimming and J lost 6 bases, with 14 bases between them. In germline, CDR1 is MDHEN, CDR2 SYDVKM. This CDR3 spans 14 amino acids. The CDR3 DNA reads as TGTGCCAGCAGTTTTGGTCCTGATACGAAGACCCAGTACTTC. Encoded protein: CASSFGPDTKTQYF. Filled out from reference TRBV28 and TRBJ2-5, the complete variable domain reads DVKVTQSSRYLVKRTGEKVFLECVQDMDHENMFWYRQDPGLGLRLIYFSYDVKMKEKGDIPEGYSVSREKKERFSLILESASTNQTSMYLCASSFGPDTKTQYFGPGTRLLVL.

V and J are TRBV19 and TRBJ2-6, with D possibly being TRBD2 (6 bases). The length of the CDR3 is 16 residues. Per the germline V gene, CDR1 is LNHDA and CDR2 is SQIVND (reference sequence). V dropped 2 bases and J dropped 0 bases, with 8 bases sitting between them. CDR3 sequence reads: CASSIRRDSGANVLTF. The CDR3 DNA sequence: TGTGCCAGTAGTATAAGGAGGGACTCTGGGGCCAACGTCCTGACTTTC.

The chain combines TRBV27 with TRBJ2-3, with D possibly being TRBD2 (6 bases). CDR1 is MNHEY and CDR2 is SMNVEV in the germline V gene (reference sequence). The length of the CDR3 is 15 residues. V lost 6 bases to trimming and J lost 2 bases, with 15 bases between them. In nucleotides, the CDR3 is TGTGCCAGCAGCCCAGATCTAGCGCACACAGATACGCAGTATTTT. Protein product: CASSPDLAHTDTQYF.

Comment on this clone: The junction differs from germline at one of its ends, possibly a read error. The chain links TRBV11-2 to TRBJ2-6; D unresolved. The CDR3 contains 17 residues. Germline V gene sequence: CDR1 SGHAT, CDR2 FQNNGV. The CDR3 coding sequence is TGTGCCAGCAGCATAGACCAGCCTCTCTCTGGGGCCAACGTCCTGACTTTC. It is translated as CASSIDQPLSGANVLTF.

The chain uses TRBV30 and TRBJ2-3, with 8 bases identical to TRBD2. Germline CDR1 reads GTSNPN; CDR2 reads SVGIG (reference sequence). The CDR3 extends over 16 amino acids. Trimming cost V 1 base and J 2 bases; bases outside gene matches: 8. The CDR3 bases are TGTGCCTGGAGTGGATTAGCGGGATACCACACAGATACGCAGTATTTT. Residues: CAWSGLAGYHTDTQYF.

The chain couples TRBV9 to TRBJ2-1; possibly TRBD1 or TRBD2 for D (5 bases each). This CDR3 has 15 amino acids. The germline V gene encodes CDR1 SGDLS and CDR2 YYNGEE. V was pared by 3 bases and J by 3 bases, with 13 bases between. CDR3 DNA: TGTGCCAGCAGCGCGGGGTCCGGACACTACAATGAGCAGTTCTTC. Protein: CASSAGSGHYNEQFF.

The rearrangement joins TRBV15 to TRBJ1-5; no definite D call. The V end was cut by 2 bases, the J end by 6 bases, with 8 bases between. The germline V gene encodes CDR1 LNHNV and CDR2 YYDKDF (reference sequence). The CDR3 is made up of 13 amino acids. CDR3 DNA sequence: TGTGCCACCAGCAGATCCGACATTCAGCCCCAGCATTTT. This encodes CATSRSDIQPQHF.

This clone was seen a handful of times. DNA for the CDR3: TGTGCCAGCAGCCCTCGGCGCGCTTCCCACGAGCAGTACTTC. Translating gives CASSPRRASHEQYF. This chain joins TRBV7-3 and TRBJ2-7, with no clear D. The germline gives CDR1 SGHTA, CDR2 FQGTGA. This CDR3 spans 14 amino acids. V lost 5 bases and J 5 bases, leaving 16 bases between the germline ends.

The J gene is TRBJ2-7, the V gene TRBV7-2, with TRBD2 matching 8 bases. The CDR3 runs 18 residues. Trimming at V came to 5 bases and at J to 4 bases, leaving 19 bases not matched to a gene. Germline lookup yields CDR1 SGHTA and CDR2 FQGNSA. This CDR3 is CASSTTPGGADSSYEQYF. CDR3 in DNA: TGTGCCAGCAGCACCACCCCGGGGGGGGCGGATAGCTCGTACGAGCAGTACTTC.

To note about this clone: One junction end does not reproduce the germline sequence, and a read error may be involved. The genes are TRBV7-7 and TRBJ2-2; D is unclear. Germline V lookup: CDR1 SSHAT, CDR2 FNYEAQ (reference sequence). This CDR3 region has 14 residues. The CDR3 DNA sequence: TGTGCTAGCAGCTTAGAATACCACACCGGGGAGCTGTTTTTT. This sequence encodes CASSLEYHTGELFF.

This chain uses TRBV2 with TRBJ1-5; unclear D gene. Germline lookup yields CDR1 SNHLY and CDR2 FYNNEI. Trimming left V 4 bases short and J 6 bases short, with 10 bases between. The CDR3 extends over 13 amino acids. CDR3 nucleotide sequence: TGTGCCAGCAGTGGTTTGCGGTCTCAGCCCCAGCATTTT. Protein product: CASSGLRSQPQHF.

This clone showed up just a few times. V usage is TRBV10-3 and J usage is TRBJ1-2; D unresolved. Deletions cut 7 bases from V and 7 bases from J, with 10 bases between. Germline lookup yields CDR1 ENHRY and CDR2 SYGVKD. This CDR3 is built from 11 residues. In DNA form, the CDR3 reads TGTGCCATCACTGCGGGGTTTGGCTACACCTTC. The encoded protein is CAITAGFGYTF.

J is TRBJ2-1 and V is TRBV2; the D gene is possibly TRBD1 (5 bases). This CDR3 has 15 residues. Trimming shortened V by 2 bases and J by 5 bases, and 13 bases separated the two germline ends. Per the germline V gene, CDR1 is SNHLY and CDR2 is FYNNEI. The CDR3 loop is CASSERGFGDNEQFF. As DNA, the CDR3 is TGTGCCAGCAGTGAAAGGGGATTTGGGGACAATGAGCAGTTCTTC.

The rearrangement links TRBV6-6 to TRBJ1-2; D call uncertain. V lost 2 bases to trimming and J lost 6 bases, with 16 bases between them. Germline assignment: CDR1 MNHNY and CDR2 SVGAGI (reference sequence). The CDR3 extends over 15 amino acids. The CDR3 coding sequence is TGTGCCAGCAGTTACCCCGCCAGGTGGGTGGATGGCTACACCTTC. This sequence encodes CASSYPARWVDGYTF.

This clone appeared once. This chain uses TRBV7-9 with TRBJ1-1; weak D call: TRBD1 (6 bases). Germline CDR1 SEHNR, CDR2 FQNEAQ (reference sequence). The length of the CDR3 is 15 residues. V was clipped by 3 bases and J by 2 bases, with 13 bases between them. CDR3 loop: CASSFIRDINTEAFF. CDR3 coding DNA: TGTGCCAGCAGCTTCATCCGGGACATTAACACTGAAGCTTTCTTT.

V is TRBV30 and J is TRBJ1-3, with D hard to call. V lost 1 base and J lost 2, with 15 bases in between. Germline CDR1 and CDR2: GTSNPN and SVGIG (reference sequence). The CDR3 length is 16 residues. The CDR3 here is CAWSDGYIRPGNTIYF. For the CDR3, the DNA is TGTGCCTGGAGTGACGGTTACATTAGACCTGGAAACACCATATATTTT. Complete variable domain (other parts from reference TRBV30 and TRBJ1-3): SQTIHQWPATLVQPVGSPLSLECTVEGTSNPNLYWYRQAAGRGLQLLFYSVGIGQISSEVPQNLSASRPQDRQFILSSKKLLLSDSGFYLCAWSDGYIRPGNTIYFGEGSWLTVV.

J is TRBJ1-2 and V is TRBV6-5, with D hard to call. Germline CDR1 and CDR2: MNHEY and SVGAGI. V shed 0 bases and J shed 8 bases, with 13 bases lying between them. The CDR3 is 14 amino acids. The CDR3 nucleotides are TGTGCCAGCAGTTACTCTTCTTTAACAGCCGGCTACACCTTC. It translates to CASSYSSLTAGYTF.

This CDR3 reads CASRHPPDTQYF. DNA of the CDR3: TGTGCCAGCAGGCACCCCCCGGATACGCAGTATTTT. This sequence joins TRBV28 and TRBJ2-3; unclear D gene. This CDR3 is built from 12 residues. The germline V gene encodes CDR1 MDHEN and CDR2 SYDVKM. The V end lost 6 bases, the J end lost 6 bases, and 10 bases lay between the germline ends.

This chain connects TRBV4-3 to TRBJ1-2; a weak D match, TRBD1 (5 bases). From germline, CDR1 is LGHNA and CDR2 YSLEER. Trimming left V 0 bases short and J 8 bases short, with 10 bases between. This CDR3 comprises 13 residues. CDR3 region: CASSQDRDGGYTF. In nucleotides, the CDR3 is TGCGCCAGCAGCCAAGACAGGGACGGCGGCTACACCTTC.

The J gene is TRBJ2-1, the V gene TRBV7-8; D not resolved. Per the germline V gene, CDR1 is SGHVS and CDR2 is FQNEAQ. This CDR3 spans 13 amino acids. V was cut by 3 bases and J by 10 bases, with 13 bases left in between. This CDR3 is CASSLTASWEQFF. Written as DNA, the CDR3 is TGTGCCAGCAGCTTGACCGCGTCTTGGGAGCAGTTCTTC.

The V gene is TRBV5-1, the J gene TRBJ2-2, with D uncertain. Per the germline V gene, CDR1 is SGHRS and CDR2 is YFSETQ. The CDR3 contains 11 residues. V lost 1 base and J lost 7, with 2 bases in between. Written as DNA, the CDR3 is TGCGCCAGCAGCTTGATCGGGGAGCTGTTTTTT. Translating gives CASSLIGELFF.

Concerning this clone: The same CDR3 can be traced to other DNA sequences in this sample. The chain combines TRBV10-3 with TRBJ2-7, with 7 bases fitting TRBD1. In germline, CDR1 is ENHRY, CDR2 SYGVKD. There are 13 residues in the CDR3. Trimming cost V 3 bases and J 3 bases; bases outside gene matches: 2. The DNA of the CDR3 is TGTGCCATCAGTGAAAGGGACAGCTACGAGCAGTACTTC. Translation: CAISERDSYEQYF.

This clone was seen only once. The CDR3 DNA sequence: TGTGCCAGCAGAGAAGACACTAGCACCGGGGAGCTGTTTTTT. This gives the protein CASREDTSTGELFF. The rearrangement links TRBV6-4 to TRBJ2-2; perhaps TRBD2 as D (5 bases). This CDR3 has 14 residues. V lost 6 bases, J lost 4 bases, and 12 bases lay in between. The germline V gene encodes CDR1 MRHNA and CDR2 SNTAGT.

The gene calls are TRBV4-2 and TRBJ1-4, with D possibly TRBD1 on 6 matching bases. Trimming pared 0 bases from V and 7 bases from J, leaving 21 bases between. Per the germline V gene, CDR1 is LGHNA and CDR2 is YNFKEQ. The CDR3 has 18 amino acids. The CDR3 reads CASSQDHLGGQGGEKLFF. Written as DNA, the CDR3 is TGTGCCAGCAGCCAAGATCATTTGGGCGGCCAAGGGGGTGAAAAACTGTTTTTT.

This chain links TRBV30 with TRBJ1-2, with a tentative D call TRBD1 (5 bases). CDR1 GTSNPN and CDR2 SVGIG come from the germline V gene (reference sequence). V lost 1 base, J lost 2 bases, and 11 bases lay in between. The CDR3 contains 14 residues. The CDR3 DNA reads TGTGCCTGGAGTGCGGAGACAGTCAACTATGGCTACACCTTC. Translating gives CAWSAETVNYGYTF. The full variable domain, with the rest looked up from reference TRBV30 and TRBJ1-2, is SQTIHQWPATLVQPVGSPLSLECTVEGTSNPNLYWYRQAAGRGLQLLFYSVGIGQISSEVPQNLSASRPQDRQFILSSKKLLLSDSGFYLCAWSAETVNYGYTFGSGTRLTVV.

This clone has only a few counts. CDR3 nucleotide sequence: TGTGCCAGCAGCTTTTTGGACTCCTACGAGCAGTACTTC. It specifies CASSFLDSYEQYF. The genes are TRBV6-1 and TRBJ2-7; D is undetermined. The germline V gene encodes CDR1 MNHNS and CDR2 SASEGT. There are 13 residues in the CDR3. The V end was cut by 6 bases, the J end by 0 bases, with 9 bases between.

V gene TRBV18 combines with J gene TRBJ2-1, with TRBD2 matching 7 bases. The junction had 2 bases not matched to a gene; V was cut back by 3 bases and J by 3 bases. The CDR3 extends over 14 amino acids. Per the germline V gene, CDR1 is KGHSH and CDR2 is LQKENI. The CDR3 DNA reads TGTGCCAGCTCACCTAGCGGGTACTACAATGAGCAGTTCTTC. This gives the protein CASSPSGYYNEQFF.

V usage is TRBV27 and J usage is TRBJ1-4, with D hard to call. V lost 5 bases to trimming and J lost 5 bases, with 12 bases between them. This CDR3 spans 14 amino acids. Germline-derived CDR1 and CDR2 are MNHEY and SMNVEV (reference sequence). The CDR3 sequence: CASSRHGLNEKLFF. The CDR3 DNA is TGTGCCAGCAGTCGACACGGTCTCAATGAAAAACTGTTTTTT.